The following is a TCR beta chain sequence with its context. The record originates from a study of control samples from healthy donors and cancer patients. Clones were sequenced by immunoSEQ multiplex PCR, and TCRdb holds only the in-frame ones, with some missing. The sample lists over 100,000 clones, roughly 94% occurring once. The trim removed 3 bases at V and 4 bases at J, leaving 3 bases unmatched. The V gene's germline CDR1 is LGHNA and CDR2 YSLEER. CDR3 size: 15 residues. The chain uses TRBV4-3 and TRBJ2-1; 10 bases line up with TRBD2. Sequencing was performed on blood. This receptor was obtained from a young woman in good health. The CDR3 loop reads CASSHTSGVYNEQFF. DNA of the CDR3: TGCGCCAGCAGCCATACTAGCGGGGTATACAATGAGCAGTTCTTC.